This TCR beta chain was profiled in a study of regulatory T cells in long-lasting Graves disease (dated by TCRdb to the early 2020s). With respect to the entire study: Newly diagnosed Graves' disease patients had taken antithyroid drugs for less than 3 months. Patients with persistent Graves' disease were compared with patients with newly diagnosed Graves' disease using TCR sequencing and RNA sequencing of peripheral blood. The study took place in China and was registered as a clinical trial. A total of roughly 33 samples were covered by TCR sequencing, comprising around 13 persistent and around 20 newly diagnosed Graves' disease patients. The study at large found these results: Sequencing and analysis were limited to the TCR beta chain. Persistent Graves' disease patients showed lower TCR Shannon entropy and fewer highly expanded clones than newly diagnosed patients, suggesting clonal expansion. The authors acknowledged the small sample size as a limitation that may reduce accuracy. Because the primary lesion, thyroid tissue, could not be accessed, the study looked at peripheral blood alone. Persistent disease showed preferential use of TRBV28, TRBJ1-2 and TRBJ2-5, whereas newly diagnosed disease favored TRBV20-1 and TRBJ2-1. Patients with persistent disease shared more public clonotypes (about 2,700) than newly diagnosed patients did (966).

Libraries came from multiplex PCR. TCRdb lists the instrument as Illumina HiSeq 4000. CDR3 regions were amplified by Arm-PCR with iRepertoire HTBI primers to construct TCR beta libraries. PCR products were gel purified before sequencing. In the source study's methods: Gene usage analysis of CDR3 amino acid clonotypes relied on the roughly 60 TRBV and more than twelve TRBJ segments identified across samples. COPE and FqMerger were used to merge filtered high-quality paired reads into contigs. BLAST was used to align contigs to the IMGT TRBV, TRBD and TRBJ reference genes, and CDR3 was defined following IMGT. Any clonotype with a frequency above 0.1% was counted as a highly expanded clone. Shannon entropy served as the measure of repertoire diversity, while the Gini coefficient captured V-J evenness. Clonotypes shared by more than one individual were considered public. TCRdb trimmed public reads at Q25 via fastp, called clones via MiXCR and kept in-frame beta chains. Entries are consolidated by CDR3 protein sequence, retaining the most common genes and DNA. The V and J calls come from TCRdb's annotation, not from the publication. This sample lists about 520,000 distinct CDR3 sequences; 12% were detected once. The ten largest account for roughly 8.9% of the sample.

V is shortened by 3 bases, J by 3 bases, and the region joining them spans 16 bases. The CDR3 contains 16 residues, cysteine and phenylalanine counted. The read is trimmed to its CDR3 DNA, 48 bases read in frame from base 1. The germline V gene gives CDR1 as SGHTS and CDR2 as YDEGEE. Ten or more counts support this clonotype. The target of this receptor is not known. Qualities for individual bases were not recorded, and no much larger clone is one base off. This specimen's time point label, interpreted: newly diagnosed GD, antithyroid drugs for less than 3 months. For both TCR sequencing and RNA sequencing, RNA was extracted from PBMCs in TRIzol. The diagnosis of Graves' disease was made according to American Thyroid Association guidelines. Recruitment of patients was carried out at an endocrinology department in Xi'an, China. Each patient gave roughly 8.4 milliliters of peripheral blood, collected in an EDTA anticoagulant tube. Ficoll Paque Plus density gradient separation was used to isolate PBMCs, and no further T cell sorting was done. An Agilent 2100 Bioanalyzer and agarose gel were used to assess RNA quality, and a NanoDrop 2000 was used to measure RNA concentration.

These data are also associated with another study on T cells in Graves' hyperthyroidism and ophthalmopathy. As noted in the second study: Stable Graves' hyperthyroidism was defined as no progression to ophthalmopathy during 18 months of follow-up. Hyperthyroidism patients were newly diagnosed, had a disease duration of under 2 months, and were aged 18 to 65 years. Any patient with an uncontrolled infection, another autoimmune disease, pregnancy or lactation was excluded. Diagnoses were established on the basis of clinical symptoms, serum thyroxine and TRAb, thyroid ultrasound, and orbital computed tomography. A first-round RT-PCR of the TCR CDR3 used the HTBI primer set with the Qiagen OneStep RT-PCR kit. Blood samples also contained most of the expanded thyroid clonotypes (frequency above 0.001), which suggests that blood repertoires may reflect thyroid immune responses. A 13 V-J signature model separated ophthalmopathy from stable hyperthyroidism, with over 85% sensitivity and approximately 81% specificity in cross-validation and 80%/75% in testing. In validation, the model predicted progression to ophthalmopathy with approximately 71% sensitivity and less than 75% specificity, a median of roughly seven months before onset. A discovery cohort of 95 to 100 patients, 43 with Graves' ophthalmopathy and 57 with stable Graves' hyperthyroidism, was used to find distinguishing TCR V-J signatures. Whether ophthalmopathy could be predicted prospectively was tested in an independent validation cohort made up of about 18 hyperthyroidism patients plus 17 patients who later progressed to ophthalmopathy. The 75 to 100 discovery patients were randomly divided into training and test sets at a 7:3 ratio. In addition, the study compared T-cell repertoires in thyroid tissue and in blood from roughly six Graves' hyperthyroidism patients. After blood sampling, hyperthyroidism patients were treated with methimazole at a starting dose of 30 mg daily, and ophthalmopathy patients were treated with high-dose intravenous methylprednisolone. A second multiplex PCR round built the libraries, followed by size selection and purification. Paired-end sequencing of the libraries was performed with 100 bp reads on an Illumina HiSeq2000. SOAPnuke was used to process the raw data, removing reads that contained adapters or uncalled bases, had a mean Phred below 15, or lacked an exact match to the constant primer or identifier. High-quality paired reads were merged with COPE v1.2.5, and unique nucleotide sequences were defined as clonotypes. Clonotypes were aligned to IMGT TRBV, TRBD and TRBJ reference segments using MiTCR v1.1. The analysis was restricted to V-J combinations with a frequency above 0.0001, which together covered over 99% of the repertoires. A TCS score was defined as the ratio between F50 (clonal expansion) and ExV (chaos), using BLOSUM62-based TCRdist between CDR3 peptides within each V-J. Welch's t-statistics and random forest reduced 514 V-J features to 10 to 15, which were used in a naive Bayes classifier (R e1071). No statistical method was used to set the sample size in advance, and investigators knew the group allocation. According to the paper, TCR Vbeta CDR3 sequencing was carried out on over 130 peripheral blood samples, which came from fewer than 50 ophthalmopathy, about 75 hyperthyroidism and 17 progressor patients.

This TCR was sampled from a woman in her twenties or thirties with Graves disease. Donor details come from another sample of the same person, matched by shared clones. The starting material was peripheral blood mononuclear cells (PBMCs), obtained at new diagnosis, from a patient treated with antithyroid drugs. The chain couples TRBV5-8 to TRBJ2-1; TRBD2 is a weak D gene call, 5 bases matching. The nucleotide sequence is TGTGCCAGCAGCTCAGGTCGGGGAGCGGTCTACAATGAGCAGTTCTTC. This gives the protein CASSSGRGAVYNEQFF.